These 24 T cell receptor beta chains came from one sample sequenced in a study of T cells in Graves' hyperthyroidism and ophthalmopathy. Amplification yielded TCR beta CDR3 regions, with RNA transcripts as the source. HTBI primers drove first-round RT-PCR of the TCR CDR3. Via MiXCR, TCRdb re-called the multiplex PCR reads, giving one row per CDR3 protein. There are hundreds of thousands of distinct CDR3 sequences in the sample; more than 20% occur only once, and approximately 30% lies in the top ten. Sequenced material: blood. Receptors were obtained from a young man with Graves' ophthalmopathy.

V gene TRBV5-1 combines with J gene TRBJ2-2, with 7 bases lining up with TRBD2. The CDR3 loop spans 17 amino acids. Germline V lookup: CDR1 SGHRS, CDR2 YFSETQ. The J segment lost 4 bases and the V segment lost 4 bases, leaving 13 bases of the junction unmatched. The CDR3 coding sequence is TGCGCCAGCAGCCCCGGTTTTGCGGGAGTCGGCACCGGGGAGCTGTTTTTT. Protein sequence: CASSPGFAGVGTGELFF.

This clonotype was found a few times. This chain connects TRBV18 to TRBJ1-2, with TRBD1 matching 8 bases. The CDR3 length is 16 residues. V trimming: 6 bases; J trimming: 0 bases; junction bases outside the gene matches: 9. Germline-derived CDR1 and CDR2 are KGHSH and LQKENI. The CDR3 nucleotides are TGTGCCAGCTCCCAACCGGGACAGGATTCTAACTATGGCTACACCTTC. Its translation is CASSQPGQDSNYGYTF. Looking up the rest from reference TRBV18 and TRBJ1-2 gives the full variable domain: NAGVMQNPRHLVRRRGQEARLRCSPMKGHSHVYWYRQLPEEGLKFMVYLQKENIIDESGMPKERFSAEFPKEGPSILRIQQVVRGDSAAYFCASSQPGQDSNYGYTFGSGTRLTVV.

The genes are TRBV14 and TRBJ2-1; 11 bases map to TRBD2. V was pared by 1 base and J by 4 bases, with 6 bases of the junction left unmatched. Germline V gene data show CDR1 as SGHDN and CDR2 as FVKESK. CDR3 length equals 17 residues. The CDR3 nucleotides are TGTGCCAGCAGCCAAGGGGGACTAGCGGACACTTACAATGAGCAGTTCTTC. Amino acids: CASSQGGLADTYNEQFF.

This clonotype was recorded only once. The genes are TRBV27 and TRBJ2-1; either TRBD1 or TRBD2 may supply D (6 bases each). This CDR3 has 14 residues. Germline CDR1 and CDR2: MNHEY and SMNVEV (reference sequence). V was pared by 6 bases and J by 7 bases, with 16 bases between. This CDR3 is CASRGAGTLNEQFF. In nucleotides, the CDR3 is TGTGCCAGCAGGGGGGCCGGGACTCTAAATGAGCAGTTCTTC.

This clonotype was seen a few times. This chain links TRBV28 with TRBJ1-1; a possible D gene is TRBD1 (5 bases). Germline loops: CDR1 MDHEN, CDR2 SYDVKM. The ends were cut back, 4 bases at V and 3 bases at J, with 9 bases in the middle. CDR3 length: 13 amino acids. The CDR3 nucleotides read TGTGCCAGCAGTTGGGGCCGTCACACTGAAGCTTTCTTT. As protein: CASSWGRHTEAFF.

This clonotype was observed a handful of times. The chain is built from TRBV7-9 and TRBJ2-1, with D perhaps matching TRBD2 (6 bases). This CDR3 spans 11 amino acids. CDR1 and CDR2 (germline): SEHNR, FQNEAQ (reference sequence). V dropped 10 bases and J dropped 6 bases, with 10 bases sitting between them. The CDR3: CATGTFNEQFF. The CDR3 DNA reads as TGTGCCACCGGGACTTTCAATGAGCAGTTCTTC.

The genes are TRBV29-1 and TRBJ2-7; the match to TRBD2 covers 8 bases. Looked up from germline, CDR1 is SQVTM and CDR2 is ANQGSEA. The length of the CDR3 is 14 residues. The V gene end was trimmed by 7 bases and the J gene end by 0 bases; junction bases not matched to a gene: 8. Written as DNA, the CDR3 is TGCAGCGCCGTATTAAGCGGGAGCTCCTACGAGCAGTACTTC. Translation: CSAVLSGSSYEQYF.

About this clonotype: This may stem from a read error, because a much larger clone lies one nucleotide away. The final CDR3 position lacks the conserved phenylalanine or tryptophan, pointing to a likely read error. This chain connects TRBV24-1 to TRBJ1-1, with 8 bases lining up with TRBD1. Germline assignment: CDR1 KGHDR and CDR2 SFDVKD. CDR3 length: 15 residues. J was trimmed by 1 base and V by 4 bases; bases with no gene match: 4. The CDR3 protein is CATSDSTGENTEAFS. DNA for the CDR3: TGTGCCACCAGTGACTCGACAGGGGAGAACACTGAAGCTTTCTCT.

The rearrangement joins TRBV5-1 to TRBJ2-7; 8 bases match TRBD2. Germline CDR1 SGHRS, CDR2 YFSETQ. V was pared by 4 bases and J by 5 bases, with 8 bases of the junction left unmatched. This CDR3 has 14 amino acids. The CDR3 region is CASSRAGAAHEQYF. Written as DNA, the CDR3 is TGCGCCAGCAGCCGAGCGGGAGCTGCCCACGAGCAGTACTTC.

This clonotype was observed a few times. The CDR3 region is CASSDWQGRTDTQYF. The CDR3 DNA sequence: TGTGCCAGCAGTGATTGGCAGGGACGCACAGATACGCAGTATTTT. V is TRBV6-1 and J is TRBJ2-3; D tentatively fits TRBD1 or TRBD2 (5 bases each). The V end was cut by 3 bases, the J end by 1 base, with 11 bases between. The CDR3 extends over 15 amino acids. Germline CDR1 is MNHNS and CDR2 is SASEGT.

The chain joins TRBV7-2 to TRBJ2-2; no firm D call. This CDR3 is built from 13 residues. The ends were cut back, 4 bases at V and 3 bases at J, with 6 bases in the middle. Germline loops: CDR1 SGHTA, CDR2 FQGNSA. The CDR3 region is CASSSDYTGELFF. For the CDR3, the DNA is TGTGCCAGCAGCTCCGACTACACCGGGGAGCTGTTTTTT.

With regard to this clonotype: Just one base apart from a much larger clone, this may be a read error. V usage is TRBV11-2 and J usage is TRBJ2-7; D may be TRBD2 (6 bases). Germline V gene sequence: CDR1 SGHAT, CDR2 FQNNGV. The CDR3 sequence is 16 residues long. This CDR3 reads CASSSRLGSLSHEQYF. As DNA, the CDR3 is TGTGCCAGCAGCTCGCGACTAGGCTCTCTCTCCCACGAGCAGTACTTC.

This clonotype was counted ten times or more. This chain uses TRBV11-2 with TRBJ2-7, with D tentatively TRBD2 (5 bases). This CDR3 is 14 amino acids long. CDR1 SGHAT and CDR2 FQNNGV come from the germline V gene. V was cut by 3 bases and J by 3 bases, with 12 bases left in between. CDR3 nucleotides: TGTGCCAGCAGCTTTGCGGGCGATCTCTACGAGCAGTACTTC. Encoded protein: CASSFAGDLYEQYF.

V and J are TRBV5-1 and TRBJ2-7; 10 nucleotides agree with TRBD1. The CDR3 is 14 amino acids. Trimming cost V 4 bases and J 3 bases; bases outside gene matches: 4. The germline V gene has CDR1 SGHRS and CDR2 YFSETQ. This CDR3 reads CASSTRTGGYEQYF. CDR3 bases: TGCGCCAGCAGCACCCGGACAGGGGGCTACGAGCAGTACTTC.

This clonotype was seen a few times. The rearrangement links TRBV30 to TRBJ2-1, with unresolved D. Germline V gene sequence: CDR1 GTSNPN, CDR2 SVGIG (reference sequence). The CDR3 totals 12 residues. Deletions cut 0 bases from V and 8 bases from J, with 8 bases between. CDR3 amino acids: CAWSVRVYEQFF. In DNA, the CDR3 is TGTGCCTGGAGTGTACGTGTCTATGAGCAGTTCTTC.

This clonotype appeared many times. CDR3: CSAPQGYSNQPQHF. The CDR3 DNA sequence: TGCAGTGCTCCACAGGGGTATAGCAATCAGCCCCAGCATTTT. This chain links TRBV20-1 with TRBJ1-5; 7 nucleotides agree with TRBD1. Looked up from germline, CDR1 is DFQATT and CDR2 is SNEGSKA (reference sequence). Germline trimming cut 5 bases from V and 0 bases from J; bases unmatched to any gene: 4. This CDR3 region has 14 residues.

This clonotype was recorded many times. The rearrangement links TRBV12-3 or TRBV12-4 to TRBJ1-4, with D possibly TRBD1 on 5 matching bases. Deletions cut 2 bases from V and 7 bases from J, with 11 bases between. CDR3 length: 14 amino acids. The CDR3, as DNA: TGTGCCAGCAGTTTATATGGGACCGGTGAAAAACTGTTTTTT. This translates into CASSLYGTGEKLFF.

The rearrangement joins TRBV6-1 to TRBJ2-2, with a weak D call TRBD2 (6 bases). Germline CDR1 reads MNHNS; CDR2 reads SASEGT. Trimming left V 1 base short and J 11 bases short, with 8 bases between. The CDR3 totals 12 residues. In DNA form, the CDR3 reads TGTGCCAGCAGTGAAGGGAGGGGTGAGCTGTTTTTT. It is translated as CASSEGRGELFF.

This clonotype was observed at least ten times. The CDR3 sequence: CASSPGTEYTEAFF. The DNA of the CDR3 is TGTGCCAGCAGTCCCGGGACAGAGTACACTGAAGCTTTCTTT. This rearrangement joins TRBV12-3 or TRBV12-4 to TRBJ1-1, with 7 positions matching TRBD1. The CDR3 is made up of 14 amino acids. The V and J ends lost 5 bases and 3 bases, in that order; junction bases with no gene match: 6.

In its sample, this clonotype was seen many times. The CDR3 reads CSARDLGLAGVGDEQFF. In DNA, the CDR3 is TGCAGTGCTAGAGATCTGGGACTAGCGGGAGTAGGCGATGAGCAGTTCTTC. V gene TRBV20-1 combines with J gene TRBJ2-1, with 14 bases identical to TRBD2. Germline V gives CDR1 DFQATT, CDR2 SNEGSKA (reference sequence). The CDR3 runs to 17 residues. The V and J ends lost 0 bases and 8 bases, in that order; junction bases with no gene match: 9.

In its sample, this clonotype was seen many times. This chain connects TRBV3-1 to TRBJ1-5, with D maybe TRBD1 (6 bases). From germline, CDR1 is LGHDT and CDR2 YNNKEL (reference sequence). The V gene lost 0 bases and the J gene lost 6 bases, with 12 bases spanning the gap. The CDR3 is 15 residues long. The CDR3 DNA follows: TGTGCCAGCAGCCAAGATGGGGTAGGGGGTCAGCCCCAGCATTTT. As protein: CASSQDGVGGQPQHF.

This clonotype was counted between two and nine times. The rearrangement joins TRBV19 to TRBJ2-3; D call uncertain. Germline V lookup: CDR1 LNHDA, CDR2 SQIVND (reference sequence). This CDR3 comprises 16 residues. The V and J ends lost 7 bases and 0 bases respectively, with 17 bases between them. The CDR3 DNA sequence: TGTGCCAGTACCCTGGTAGGTGGTGCTAGCACAGATACGCAGTATTTT. Translation gives CASTLVGGASTDTQYF.

In its sample, this clonotype was seen many times. The V gene is TRBV6-2 or TRBV6-3, the J gene TRBJ2-7; 16 bases are a match to TRBD2. Germline V gene sequence: CDR1 MNHEY, CDR2 SVGEGT. V dropped 6 bases and J dropped 2; count of bases not matched to a gene: 13. The CDR3 spans 19 residues. DNA of the CDR3: TGTGCCAGCAGCGACCGCCCGGGACTAGCGGGAGGGCGAGCCTACGAGCAGTACTTC. It yields the protein CASSDRPGLAGGRAYEQYF.

This clonotype was seen repeatedly, ten times or more. The chain has TRBV3-1 and TRBJ1-1, with a possible D match to TRBD1 (6 bases). V lost 3 bases and J lost 2, with 10 bases in between. The CDR3 loop spans 14 amino acids. CDR1 and CDR2 (germline): LGHDT, YNNKEL (reference sequence). CDR3 protein: CASSHGQINTEAFF. The CDR3 nucleotides read TGTGCCAGCAGCCACGGACAGATAAACACTGAAGCTTTCTTT. Full variable domain (missing parts from reference TRBV3-1 and TRBJ1-1): DTAVSQTPKYLVTQMGNDKSIKCEQNLGHDTMYWYKQDSKKFLKIMFSYNNKELIINETVPNRFSPKSPDKAHLNLHINSLELGDSAVYFCASSHGQINTEAFFGQGTRLTVV.